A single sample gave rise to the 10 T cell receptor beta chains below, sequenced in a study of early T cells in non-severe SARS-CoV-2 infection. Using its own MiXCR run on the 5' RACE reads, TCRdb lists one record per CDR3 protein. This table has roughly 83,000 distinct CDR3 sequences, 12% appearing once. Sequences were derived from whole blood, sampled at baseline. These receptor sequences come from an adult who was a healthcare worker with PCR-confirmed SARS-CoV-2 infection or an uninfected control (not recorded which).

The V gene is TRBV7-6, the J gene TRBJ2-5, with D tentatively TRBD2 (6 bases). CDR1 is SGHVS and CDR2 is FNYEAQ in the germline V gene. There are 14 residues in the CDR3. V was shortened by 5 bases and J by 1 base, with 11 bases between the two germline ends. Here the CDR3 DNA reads TGTGCCAGCAGCCCGTGGACTACCCAAGAGACCCAGTACTTC. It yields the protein CASSPWTTQETQYF.

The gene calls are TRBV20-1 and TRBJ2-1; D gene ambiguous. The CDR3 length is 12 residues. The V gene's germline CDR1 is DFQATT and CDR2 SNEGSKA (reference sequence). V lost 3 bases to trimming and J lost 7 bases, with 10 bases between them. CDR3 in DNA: TGCAGTGCTAGTTCCGAGCAAAATGAGCAGTTCTTC. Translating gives CSASSEQNEQFF.

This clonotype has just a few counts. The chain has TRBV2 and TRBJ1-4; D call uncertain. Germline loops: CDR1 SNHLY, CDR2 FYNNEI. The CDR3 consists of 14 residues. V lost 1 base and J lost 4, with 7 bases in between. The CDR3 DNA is TGTGCCAGCAGTGAAGACAGCTATAATGAAAAACTGTTTTTT. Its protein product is CASSEDSYNEKLFF.

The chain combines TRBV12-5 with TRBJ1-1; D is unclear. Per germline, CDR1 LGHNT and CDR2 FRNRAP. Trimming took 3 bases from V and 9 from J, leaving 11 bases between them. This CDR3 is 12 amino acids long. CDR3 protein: CASGLSGLQAFF. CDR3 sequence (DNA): TGTGCTAGTGGTTTAAGTGGATTGCAAGCTTTCTTT. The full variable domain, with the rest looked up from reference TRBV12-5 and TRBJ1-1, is DARVTQTPRHKVTEMGQEVTMRCQPILGHNTVFWYRQTMMQGLELLAYFRNRAPLDDSGMPKDRFSAEMPDATLATLKIQPSEPRDSAVYFCASGLSGLQAFFGQGTRLTVV.

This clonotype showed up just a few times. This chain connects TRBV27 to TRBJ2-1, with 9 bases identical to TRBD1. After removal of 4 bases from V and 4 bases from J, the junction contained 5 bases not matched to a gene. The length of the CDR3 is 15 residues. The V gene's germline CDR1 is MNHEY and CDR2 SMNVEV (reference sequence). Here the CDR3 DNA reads TGTGCCAGCAGTTCCCGGGACAGGGAATACAATGAGCAGTTCTTC. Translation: CASSSRDREYNEQFF.

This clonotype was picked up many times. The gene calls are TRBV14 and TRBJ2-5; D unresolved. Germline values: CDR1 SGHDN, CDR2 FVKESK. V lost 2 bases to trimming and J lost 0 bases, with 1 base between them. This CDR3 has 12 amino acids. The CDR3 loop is CASSQNQETQYF. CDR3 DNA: TGTGCCAGCAGCCAAAACCAAGAGACCCAGTACTTC.

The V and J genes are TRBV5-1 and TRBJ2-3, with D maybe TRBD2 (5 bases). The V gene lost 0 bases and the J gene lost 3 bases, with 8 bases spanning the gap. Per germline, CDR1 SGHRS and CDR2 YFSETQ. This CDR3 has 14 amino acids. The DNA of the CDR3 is TGCGCCAGCAGCTTGGCCGGGATGACAGATACGCAGTATTTT. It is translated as CASSLAGMTDTQYF.

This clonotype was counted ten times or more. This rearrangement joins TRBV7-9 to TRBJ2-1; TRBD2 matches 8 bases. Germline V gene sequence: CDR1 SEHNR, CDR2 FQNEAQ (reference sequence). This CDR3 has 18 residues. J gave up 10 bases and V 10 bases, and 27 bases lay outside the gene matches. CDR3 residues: CATIPPMGREGPSGEQFF. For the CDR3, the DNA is TGTGCCACAATACCCCCGATGGGACGGGAGGGGCCGTCGGGGGAGCAGTTCTTC.

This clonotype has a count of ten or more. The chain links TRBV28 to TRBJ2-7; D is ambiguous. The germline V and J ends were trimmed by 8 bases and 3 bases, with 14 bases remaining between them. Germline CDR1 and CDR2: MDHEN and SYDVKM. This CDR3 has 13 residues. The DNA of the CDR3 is TGTGCCAGCCGCCCCAGATCGAGCTACGAGCAGTACTTC. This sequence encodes CASRPRSSYEQYF.

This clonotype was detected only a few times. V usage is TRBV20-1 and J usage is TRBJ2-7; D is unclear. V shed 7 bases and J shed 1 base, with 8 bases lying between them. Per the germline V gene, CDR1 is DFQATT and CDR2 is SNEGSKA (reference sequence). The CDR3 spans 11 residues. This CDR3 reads CSGGESYEQYF. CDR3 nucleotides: TGCAGTGGTGGGGAATCCTACGAGCAGTACTTC.